This T cell receptor beta chain was captured by sequencing in a study of OX40 agonist ivuxolimab in advanced cancers. On the study more broadly: A partial response was reached by three patients: one with hepatocellular carcinoma and two with cutaneous melanoma. Study outcomes and limitations: Among the least clonally expanded were partial responders at 0.1-3.0 mg/kg.

Clones were sequenced by immunoSEQ multiplex PCR, and TCRdb holds only the in-frame ones, with some missing. Of around 35,000 clones listed, 78% are singletons. As to this clone: Its specificity is not known.

Trimming cost V 1 base and J 0 bases; bases outside gene matches: 9. Germline V lookup: CDR1 MNHNS, CDR2 SASEGT. The length of the CDR3 is 19 residues. The chain combines TRBV6-1 with TRBJ2-6; 7 positions match TRBD2. The sequencing used CD4+ or CD8+ T cells sorted from blood, collected in a trial of the OX40 agonist ivuxolimab. This receptor was obtained from an adult with an advanced solid tumor such as melanoma, head and neck, liver or kidney cancer. CDR3 bases: TGTGCCAGCAGTGAAGGCGGGGGTACAGGACGCTCTGGGGCCAACGTCCTGACTTTC. Its translation: CASSEGGGTGRSGANVLTF.